The sequence of this T cell receptor (beta chain) was determined in a study of identical twins. The study's findings and limits: Insertions were reduced in abundant cord blood beta clonotypes but not in memory repertoires. Cross-sectional statistical analysis, not tracking of the same donors, underpinned the conclusions.

Via MiXCR, TCRdb re-called the 5' RACE reads, giving one row per CDR3 protein. The data hold 520,000 or so distinct CDR3 sequences, with roughly 21% observed a single time. The germline V and J ends were trimmed by 6 bases and 11 bases, with 18 bases remaining between them. The CDR3 runs to 13 residues. Concerning this clonotype itself: Its antigen is unknown.

These sequences were also reported in another study, on T cells expressing NK-cell markers. That paper adds: Six of the donors carried dominant NKG2C+ clonotypes that took up roughly 1.0-7.5% of their CD8+ T cells. In a few donors, dominant clonotypes made up roughly 25-60.1% of CD3+CD56-NKG2C+ cells.

This TCR came from a woman under 30 in good health. The sample consisted of CD4+ T cells sorted from blood. The chain links TRBV12-3 or TRBV12-4 to TRBJ2-3, with D possibly matching TRBD2 (6 bases). CDR3 DNA sequence: TGTGCCAGCAGCCCAGGACTAATGGTGCAGCAGTATTTT. This sequence encodes CASSPGLMVQQYF.